This T cell receptor beta chain was sequenced for a study of shared clonotypes between healthy human individuals. General study points: Rarefaction showed sorted-subset sequencing was incomplete despite large depth. A reduction in generation probabilities was seen for non-shared clonotypes relative to those shared by all four donors.

Using immunoSEQ multiplex PCR, the repertoire was profiled, and TCRdb retains in-frame clones only, with some absent. Among about 2.2 million clones listed, around 93% were seen once. On this clone itself: Its antigen is not identified. Other DNA sequences in the sample encode the same CDR3.

Positive CCR7 selection of CD45RO-negative cells yielded the naive CD8 cells, and terminally differentiated effector memory CD45RA+ cells were excluded. V was pared by 2 bases and J by 7 bases, with 6 bases of the junction left unmatched. Germline V gene lookup returns CDR1 MNHEY and CDR2 SMNVEV (reference sequence). This CDR3 region has 14 residues. The sample taken for sequencing was naive CD8+ T cells from PBMCs. The gene calls are TRBV27 and TRBJ2-7, with 9 bases matching TRBD2. The sequence was obtained from a man aged 18-30 years in good health. Some clones in this sample may be carry-over from other donors' samples. The CDR3 protein is CASSLGGRAGEQYF. The CDR3 DNA reads as TGTGCCAGCAGTTTAGGCGGGAGGGCCGGAGAGCAGTACTTC.